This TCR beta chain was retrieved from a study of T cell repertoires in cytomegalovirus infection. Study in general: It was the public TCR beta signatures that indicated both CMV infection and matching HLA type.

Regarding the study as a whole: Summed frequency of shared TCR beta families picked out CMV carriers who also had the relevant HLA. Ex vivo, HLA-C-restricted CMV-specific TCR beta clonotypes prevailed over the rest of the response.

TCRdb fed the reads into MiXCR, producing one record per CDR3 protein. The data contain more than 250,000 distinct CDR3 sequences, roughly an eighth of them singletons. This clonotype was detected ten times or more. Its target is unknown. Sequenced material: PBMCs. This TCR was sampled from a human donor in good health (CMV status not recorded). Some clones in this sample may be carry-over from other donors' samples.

CDR3: CASSLIGPTAASTDTQYF. The CDR3 DNA reads as TGTGCCAGCAGCTTAATTGGGCCCACAGCAGCTAGCACAGATACGCAGTATTTT. The rearrangement links TRBV7-3 to TRBJ2-3; D remains ambiguous. Germline values: CDR1 SGHTA, CDR2 FQGTGA. The CDR3 is 18 residues long. The V gene lost 1 base and the J gene lost 0 bases, with 17 bases spanning the gap.